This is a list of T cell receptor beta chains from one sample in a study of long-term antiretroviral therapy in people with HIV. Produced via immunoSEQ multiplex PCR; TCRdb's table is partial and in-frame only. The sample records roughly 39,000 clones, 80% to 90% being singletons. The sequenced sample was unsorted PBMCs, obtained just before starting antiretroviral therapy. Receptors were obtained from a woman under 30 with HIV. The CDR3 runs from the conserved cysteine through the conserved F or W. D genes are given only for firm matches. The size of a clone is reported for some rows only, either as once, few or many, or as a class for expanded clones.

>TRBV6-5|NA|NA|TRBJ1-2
TGTGCCAGCAGTTACTTTCTGGGGAGCCATGGCTACACCTTC
CASSYFLGSHGYTF
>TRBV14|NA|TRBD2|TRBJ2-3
TGTGCCAGCAGCCAAGAGTCGAGGGAAGTAGCGGGAGGTTATTTCTTTAGCACAGATACGCAGTATTTT
CASSQESREVAGGYFFSTDTQYF
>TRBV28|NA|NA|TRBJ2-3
TGTGCCAGCACCTTGGGAGAGTTGCGCACAGATACGCAGTATTTT
CASTLGELRTDTQYF
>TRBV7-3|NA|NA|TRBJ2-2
TGTGCCAGCAGCCCTCCCGGGGGGAACACCGGGGAGCTGTTTTTT
CASSPPGGNTGELFF
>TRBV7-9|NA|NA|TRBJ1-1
TGTGCCAGCCTCGGTGGGGGCGGTGGATTCGGGTCTAACACTGAAGCTTTCTTT
CASLGGGGGFGSNTEAFF
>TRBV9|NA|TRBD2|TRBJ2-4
TGTGCCAGCAGCGTAGGAACGGGAGGTTATAACATTCAGTACTTC
CASSVGTGGYNIQYF
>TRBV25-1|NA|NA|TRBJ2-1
TGTGCCAGCAGTGGGACTTTATCCAATGAGCAGTTCTTC
CASSGTLSNEQFF
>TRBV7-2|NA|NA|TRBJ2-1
TGTGCCAGCAGCTCTTCAGGGTCCTTAATCGCGCAGTTCTTC
CASSSSGSLIAQFF
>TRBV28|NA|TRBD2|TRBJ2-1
TGTGCCAGCAGTTTCATAAGCGGGAGCGCCGTTTATGAGCAGTTCTTC
CASSFISGSAVYEQFF
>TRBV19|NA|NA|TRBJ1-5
TGTGCCAGTAGTATTTCATTAACCTTATTAGGCAATCAGCCCCAGCATTTT
CASSISLTLLGNQPQHF
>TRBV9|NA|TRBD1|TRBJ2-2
TGTGCCAGCAGCCCGCGGTACGTGGGACAGGGGGTCTCGAACACCGGGGAGCTGTTTTTT
CASSPRYVGQGVSNTGELFF
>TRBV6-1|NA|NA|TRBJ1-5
TGTGCCAGCAGTGTGAGTCAGCCCCAGCATTTT
CASSVSQPQHF
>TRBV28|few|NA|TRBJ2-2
TGTGCCAGCAGCCTAGACACTTTCCAGCTCACCGGGGAGCTGTTTTTT
CASSLDTFQLTGELFF
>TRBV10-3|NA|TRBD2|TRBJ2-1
TGTGCCATCAGTTCTAGGAGCGGGAGCTCCTACAATGAGCAGTTCTTC
CAISSRSGSSYNEQFF
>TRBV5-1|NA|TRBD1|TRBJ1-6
TGCGCCAGCAGCTTGGTAACTTCGGACAGGGCAAATTCACCCCTCCACTTT
CASSLVTSDRANSPLHF
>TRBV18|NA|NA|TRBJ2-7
TGTGCCAGCTCACCAGTTACCCAACTCCTGAGCTCCTACGAGCAGTACTTC
CASSPVTQLLSSYEQYF
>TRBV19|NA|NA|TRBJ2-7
TGTGCCAGTAGTAACCCCTGGGCCGGATCCTACGAGCAGTACTTC
CASSNPWAGSYEQYF
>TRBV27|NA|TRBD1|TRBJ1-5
TGTGCCAGCAGCCACGGGACAGGGGCTAATCAGCCCCAGCATTTT
CASSHGTGANQPQHF
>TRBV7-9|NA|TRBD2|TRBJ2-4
TGTGCCAGCAGCTTAGGGACTAGCGGGAGTATGTTTAACATTCAGTACTTC
CASSLGTSGSMFNIQYF
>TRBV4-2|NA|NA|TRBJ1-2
TGTGCCAGCAGCCAAGATCACGGAGACTATGGCTACACCTTC
CASSQDHGDYGYTF
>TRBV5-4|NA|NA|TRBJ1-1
TGTGCCAGCAGCTTCCGCACTGAAGCTTTCTTT
CASSFRTEAFF
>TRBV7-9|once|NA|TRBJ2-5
TGTGCCAGCAGCTCCCCCGCGACTCCGTGGGAGACCCAGTACTTC
CASSSPATPWETQYF
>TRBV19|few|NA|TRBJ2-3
TGTGCCAGTAGTCCCTTGGGAGATACGCAGTATTTT
CASSPLGDTQYF
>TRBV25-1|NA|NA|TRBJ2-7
TGTGCCAGCACCCCTCTGCCGCGGACCTCCTCCTACGAGCAGTACTTC
CASTPLPRTSSYEQYF
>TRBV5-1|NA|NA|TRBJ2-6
TGCGCCAGCAGACCGACGGGGGCGGCAGGGGCCAACGTCCTGACTTTC
CASRPTGAAGANVLTF
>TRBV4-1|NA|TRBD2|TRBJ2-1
TGCGCCAGCAGCTACTTAGCGGGAGTAGGGGTGTATGAGCAGTTCTTC
CASSYLAGVGVYEQFF
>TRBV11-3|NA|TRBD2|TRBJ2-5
TGTGCCAGCAGCCCCGGACTAGCGGGAGCCGGGGAGACCCAGTACTTC
CASSPGLAGAGETQYF
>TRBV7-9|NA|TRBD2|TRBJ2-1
TGTGCAGATGCGACTAGCGGGGGTACGAATGAGCAGTTCTTC
CADATSGGTNEQFF
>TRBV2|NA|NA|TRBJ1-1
TGTGCCAGCAGTAGACCGAGGAACACTGAAGCTTTCTTT
CASSRPRNTEAFF
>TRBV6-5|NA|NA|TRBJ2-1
TGTGCCAGCAGTCCCCATTTGAGGGGGGAGCAGTTCTTC
CASSPHLRGEQFF
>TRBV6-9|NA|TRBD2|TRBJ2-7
TGTGCCAGCAGTTTTGCTAGCGGGGATACCTACGAGCAGTACTTC
CASSFASGDTYEQYF
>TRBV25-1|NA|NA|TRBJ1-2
TGTGCCAGCAGTGAATATCAGGACACCGACTATGGCTACACCTTC
CASSEYQDTDYGYTF
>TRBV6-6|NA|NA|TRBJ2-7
TGTGCCAGCAGTCTAACGGGGAACTACGAGCAGTACTTC
CASSLTGNYEQYF
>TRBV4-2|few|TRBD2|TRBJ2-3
TGTGCCAGCAGCCAAGAAAGCCTAGGAGCGGGAGTAGATACGCAGTATTTT
CASSQESLGAGVDTQYF
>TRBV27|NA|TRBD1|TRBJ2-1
TGTGCCAGCAGTTTCCGCTCCGGACAGGGGCTTTACAATGAGCAGTTCTTC
CASSFRSGQGLYNEQFF
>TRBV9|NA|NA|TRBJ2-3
TGTGCCAGCAGCGCAGGTGTGAGCACAGATACGCAGTATTTT
CASSAGVSTDTQYF
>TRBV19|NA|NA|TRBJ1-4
TGTGCCAGTAGCTGGATGAATGAAAAACTGTTTTTT
CASSWMNEKLFF
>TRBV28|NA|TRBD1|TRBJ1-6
TGTGCCAGCAGTTCGCCACAGGGGCATAATTCACCCCTCCACTTT
CASSSPQGHNSPLHF
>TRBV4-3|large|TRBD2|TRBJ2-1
TGCGCCAGCAGCCAAGCGGTAGCGGGAGTGCACAATGAGCAGTTCTTC
CASSQAVAGVHNEQFF
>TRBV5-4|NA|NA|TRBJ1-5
TGTGCCAGCAGTCTATCACCTTTTCAGCCCCAGCATTTT
CASSLSPFQPQHF
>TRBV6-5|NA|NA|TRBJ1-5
TGTGCCAGCAGTCCCAGGAGACATAGCAATCAGCCCCAGCATTTT
CASSPRRHSNQPQHF
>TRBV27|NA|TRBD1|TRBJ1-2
TGTGCCAGCAGCCCCGGGGCAGGGGGTGGCTACACCTTC
CASSPGAGGGYTF
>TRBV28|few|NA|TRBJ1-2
TGTGCCAGCAGTCCATTGACTGACAATAGGGGCTATGGCTACACCTTC
CASSPLTDNRGYGYTF
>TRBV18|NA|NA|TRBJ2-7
TGTGCCAGCTCACCCAGGGACGGCGACGAGCAGTACTTC
CASSPRDGDEQYF
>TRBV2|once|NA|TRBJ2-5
TGTGCCAGCAGCTTCCCTCAGGGGGGAGAGACCCAGTACTTC
CASSFPQGGETQYF
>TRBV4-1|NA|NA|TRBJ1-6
TGCGCCAGCAGCCAGTCTCCCATACCCGGTTCACCCCTCCACTTT
CASSQSPIPGSPLHF
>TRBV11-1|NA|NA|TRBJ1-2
TGTGCCAGCAGCGGTCCCGGGACACTTAATGGCTACACCTTC
CASSGPGTLNGYTF
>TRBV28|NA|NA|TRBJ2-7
TGTGCCAGCAGACGGGACATCGACGAGCAGTACTTC
CASRRDIDEQYF
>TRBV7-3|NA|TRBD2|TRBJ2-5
TGTGCCAGCAGCTCATCCGGGACTAGCGGAACCCAGTACTTC
CASSSSGTSGTQYF
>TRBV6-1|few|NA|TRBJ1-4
TGTGCCAGCAGCTGGTTTGGAACTAATGAAAAACTGTTTTTT
CASSWFGTNEKLFF
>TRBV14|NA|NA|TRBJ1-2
TGTGCCAGCACACCAGGGCGGGACTATGGCTACACCTTC
CASTPGRDYGYTF
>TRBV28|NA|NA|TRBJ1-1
TGTGCCAGCAGTTTACGACAGAGGGGCGCTTTCTTT
CASSLRQRGAFF
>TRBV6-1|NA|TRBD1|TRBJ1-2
TGTGCCAGCAGTAGCACAGGGGTCAGTAACTATGGCTACACCTTC
CASSSTGVSNYGYTF
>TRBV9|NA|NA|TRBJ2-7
TGTGCCAGCAGCGTAGAGTCGGGGAGTGGATACGAGCAGTACTTC
CASSVESGSGYEQYF
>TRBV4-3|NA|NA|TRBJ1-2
TGCGCCAGCAGCCAAGAGGGGAGCCGCTATGGCTACACCTTC
CASSQEGSRYGYTF
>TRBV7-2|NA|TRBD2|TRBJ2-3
TGTGCCAGCAGCTTCGGACTAGCTTCAGATACGCAGTATTTT
CASSFGLASDTQYF